These 9 T cell receptor beta chains were sequenced from one sample in a study of T cells in Graves' hyperthyroidism and ophthalmopathy. Authors of the study amplified TCR beta CDR3 regions from RNA transcripts. The HTBI primer set was used in a first-round RT-PCR of the TCR CDR3. MiXCR, applied by TCRdb to the multiplex PCR reads, yields one record per CDR3 protein. The sample includes 600,000 to 750,000 distinct CDR3 sequences, around 15% of them seen just once. Sequenced sample: blood. These TCRs come from a man in his fifties or sixties with Graves' hyperthyroidism.

This clonotype was picked up a small number of times. This chain uses TRBV20-1 with TRBJ1-5; no reliable D call. Deletions cut 5 bases from V and 6 bases from J, with 11 bases between. There are 12 residues in the CDR3. Germline V gives CDR1 DFQATT, CDR2 SNEGSKA (reference sequence). The CDR3 nucleotides are TGCAGTGCTCGAAAGGGTGGTCAGCCCCAGCATTTT. Encoded protein: CSARKGGQPQHF.

This clonotype was counted at least ten times. The chain links TRBV6-5 to TRBJ2-1, with 12 bases aligning to TRBD2. The V and J ends lost 2 bases and 10 bases, in that order; junction bases with no gene match: 6. CDR3 size: 15 residues. CDR1 and CDR2 from the germline V gene are MNHEY and SVGAGI. The CDR3 DNA reads TGTGCCAGCAGTTACGATCTAGCGGGAGGGCGCGAGCAGTTCTTC. Its protein product is CASSYDLAGGREQFF.

The CDR3 is CASSPIDSVNSYNEQFF. CDR3 DNA: TGTGCCAGCTCACCGATAGACAGTGTAAACTCCTACAATGAGCAGTTCTTC. V usage is TRBV18 and J usage is TRBJ2-1; D may be TRBD1 (5 bases). The CDR3 length is 17 residues. CDR1 KGHSH and CDR2 LQKENI come from the germline V gene. Between the trimmed V and J ends, which lost 3 bases and 0 bases, there was a span of 15 bases.

This clonotype was detected ten times or more. The CDR3, as DNA: TGTGCCAGCAGCTTAGCTCGGACCCTCGGGGAGACCCAGTACTTC. Its protein product is CASSLARTLGETQYF. This chain connects TRBV11-2 to TRBJ2-5; D not certain. The V end lost 1 base, the J end lost 5 bases, and 14 bases lay between the germline ends. The CDR3 contains 15 residues. Germline-derived CDR1 and CDR2 are SGHAT and FQNNGV.

This clonotype has ten or more counts. The gene calls are TRBV24-1 and TRBJ2-1; D possibly corresponds to TRBD2 (6 bases). The V and J ends lost 3 bases and 2 bases respectively, with 13 bases between them. This CDR3 is 16 amino acids long. Germline CDR1 KGHDR, CDR2 SFDVKD. The CDR3 coding sequence is TGTGCCACCAGTGATCGACGGACGGGAGCCTACAATGAGCAGTTCTTC. This sequence encodes CATSDRRTGAYNEQFF.

The sample holds many counts of this clonotype. The chain carries TRBV28 and TRBJ1-1; possibly TRBD1 for D (5 bases). The germline V gene has CDR1 MDHEN and CDR2 SYDVKM. The CDR3 loop spans 15 amino acids. V lost 5 bases and J lost 4, with 17 bases in between. The chain's CDR3 is CASSAPGTTGTEAFF. The CDR3 DNA follows: TGTGCCAGCAGTGCGCCGGGAACTACAGGCACTGAAGCTTTCTTT.

This clonotype was counted ten times or more. The rearrangement uses TRBV12-3 or TRBV12-4 and TRBJ2-1; TRBD2 matches 10 bases. Trimming at V came to 3 bases and at J to 10 bases, leaving 9 bases not matched to a gene. The CDR3 length is 15 residues. Here the CDR3 reads CASSFRSLAGREQFF. In nucleotides, the CDR3 is TGTGCCAGCAGTTTTAGGTCACTAGCGGGAAGGGAGCAGTTCTTC.

This clonotype was seen only a few times. V is TRBV19 and J is TRBJ2-1, with 8 bases that match TRBD2. Germline V gives CDR1 LNHDA, CDR2 SQIVND (reference sequence). The CDR3 loop spans 16 amino acids. V was pared by 3 bases and J by 9 bases, with 13 bases of the junction left unmatched. This chain's CDR3 is CASSIREGPPVREQFF. The CDR3 nucleotides read TGTGCCAGTAGTATCCGGGAGGGCCCTCCCGTCCGTGAGCAGTTCTTC.

The rearrangement joins TRBV3-1 to TRBJ2-1, with D perhaps given as TRBD1 or TRBD2 (5 bases each). CDR3 length: 11 amino acids. From germline, CDR1 is LGHDT and CDR2 YNNKEL (reference sequence). Trimming removed 4 bases at V and 9 bases at J, with 7 bases between. The CDR3, as DNA: TGTGCCAGCAGCCGAGGGGCTGAGCAGTTCTTC. The encoded protein is CASSRGAEQFF.